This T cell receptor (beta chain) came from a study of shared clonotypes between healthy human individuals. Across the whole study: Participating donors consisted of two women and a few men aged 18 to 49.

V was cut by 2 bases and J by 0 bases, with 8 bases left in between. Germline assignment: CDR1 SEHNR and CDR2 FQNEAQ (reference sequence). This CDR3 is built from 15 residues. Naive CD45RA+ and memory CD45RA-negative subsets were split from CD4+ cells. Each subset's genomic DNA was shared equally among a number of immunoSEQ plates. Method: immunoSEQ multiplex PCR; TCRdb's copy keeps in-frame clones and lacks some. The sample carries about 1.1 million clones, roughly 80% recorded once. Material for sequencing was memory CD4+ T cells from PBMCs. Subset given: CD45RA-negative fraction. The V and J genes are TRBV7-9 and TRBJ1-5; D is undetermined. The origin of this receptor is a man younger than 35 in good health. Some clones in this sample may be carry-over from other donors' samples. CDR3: CASSLSDGSNQPQHF. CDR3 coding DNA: TGTGCCAGCAGCTTATCCGACGGTAGCAATCAGCCCCAGCATTTT.